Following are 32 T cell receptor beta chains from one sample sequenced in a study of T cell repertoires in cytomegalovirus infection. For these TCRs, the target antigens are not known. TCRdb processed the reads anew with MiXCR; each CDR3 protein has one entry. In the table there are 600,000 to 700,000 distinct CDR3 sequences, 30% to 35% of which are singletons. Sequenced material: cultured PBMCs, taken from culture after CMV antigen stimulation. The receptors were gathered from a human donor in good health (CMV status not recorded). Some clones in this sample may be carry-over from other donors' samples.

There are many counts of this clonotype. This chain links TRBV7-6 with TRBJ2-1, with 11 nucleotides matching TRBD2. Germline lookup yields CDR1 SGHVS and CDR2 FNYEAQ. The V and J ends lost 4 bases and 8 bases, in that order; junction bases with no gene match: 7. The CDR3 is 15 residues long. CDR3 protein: CASSYTSGRGDEQFF. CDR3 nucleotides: TGTGCCAGCAGCTACACTAGCGGGAGAGGGGATGAGCAGTTCTTC.

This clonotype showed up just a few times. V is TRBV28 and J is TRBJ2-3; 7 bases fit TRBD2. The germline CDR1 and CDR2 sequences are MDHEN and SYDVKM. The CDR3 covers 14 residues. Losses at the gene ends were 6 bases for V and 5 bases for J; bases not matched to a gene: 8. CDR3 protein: CASRGSGRVDTQYF. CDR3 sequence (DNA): TGTGCCAGCAGGGGGTCAGGGAGGGTAGATACGCAGTATTTT. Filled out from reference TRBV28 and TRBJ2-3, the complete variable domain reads DVKVTQSSRYLVKRTGEKVFLECVQDMDHENMFWYRQDPGLGLRLIYFSYDVKMKEKGDIPEGYSVSREKKERFSLILESASTNQTSMYLCASRGSGRVDTQYFGPGTRLTVL.

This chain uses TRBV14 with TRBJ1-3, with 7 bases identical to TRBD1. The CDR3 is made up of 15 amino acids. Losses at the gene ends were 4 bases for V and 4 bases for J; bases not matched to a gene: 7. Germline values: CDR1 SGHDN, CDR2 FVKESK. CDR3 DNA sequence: TGTGCCAGCAGCCCACGGGGACAGCGAGGAAACACCATATATTTT. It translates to CASSPRGQRGNTIYF.

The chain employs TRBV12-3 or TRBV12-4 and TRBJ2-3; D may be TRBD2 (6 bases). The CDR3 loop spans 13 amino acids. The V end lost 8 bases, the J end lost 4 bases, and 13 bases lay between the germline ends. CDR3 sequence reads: CASRELGPDTQYF. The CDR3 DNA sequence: TGTGCCAGCCGGGAGTTAGGGCCAGATACGCAGTATTTT.

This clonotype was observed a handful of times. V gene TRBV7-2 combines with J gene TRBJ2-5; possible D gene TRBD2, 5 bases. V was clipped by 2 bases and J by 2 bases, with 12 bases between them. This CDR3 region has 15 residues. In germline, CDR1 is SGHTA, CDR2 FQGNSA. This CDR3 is CASSLQLGAQETQYF. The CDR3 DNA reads TGTGCCAGCAGCTTACAACTAGGAGCACAAGAGACCCAGTACTTC.

CDR3 in amino acids: CAISEGRADYGYTF. The CDR3, as DNA: TGTGCCATCAGTGAAGGAAGGGCCGATTATGGCTACACCTTC. The rearrangement joins TRBV10-3 to TRBJ1-2; no firm D call. Trimming stripped 3 bases from V and 5 bases from J, with 13 bases between. Looked up from germline, CDR1 is ENHRY and CDR2 is SYGVKD. The CDR3 sequence is 14 residues long.

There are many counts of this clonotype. In nucleotides, the CDR3 is TGTGCCAGCAGCTTTACAAGCAATCAGCCCCAGCATTTT. It yields the protein CASSFTSNQPQHF. This chain uses TRBV7-8 with TRBJ1-5; D is ambiguous. CDR1 SGHVS and CDR2 FQNEAQ come from the germline V gene. This CDR3 is 13 amino acids long. V was shortened by 3 bases and J by 1 base, with 4 bases between the two germline ends.

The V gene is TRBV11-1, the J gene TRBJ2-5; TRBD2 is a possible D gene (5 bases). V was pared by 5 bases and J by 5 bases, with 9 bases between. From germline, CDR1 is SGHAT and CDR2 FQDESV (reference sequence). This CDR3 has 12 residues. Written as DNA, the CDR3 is TGTGCCAGCAGCCGGACTGTGGAGACCCAGTACTTC. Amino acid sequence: CASSRTVETQYF.

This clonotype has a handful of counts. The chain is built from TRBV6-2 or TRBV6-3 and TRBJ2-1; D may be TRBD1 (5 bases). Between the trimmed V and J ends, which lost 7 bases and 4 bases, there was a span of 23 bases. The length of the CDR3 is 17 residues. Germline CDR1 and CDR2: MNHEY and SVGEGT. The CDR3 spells CASTAHQGRQNYNEQFF. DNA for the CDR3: TGTGCCAGCACCGCTCATCAGGGCAGGCAGAATTACAATGAGCAGTTCTTC.

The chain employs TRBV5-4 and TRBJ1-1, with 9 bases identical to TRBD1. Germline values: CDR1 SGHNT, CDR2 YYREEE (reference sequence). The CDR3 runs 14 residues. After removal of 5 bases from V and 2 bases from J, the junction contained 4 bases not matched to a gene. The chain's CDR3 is CASRRTGDNTEAFF. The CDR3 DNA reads TGTGCCAGCAGACGGACAGGGGATAACACTGAAGCTTTCTTT.

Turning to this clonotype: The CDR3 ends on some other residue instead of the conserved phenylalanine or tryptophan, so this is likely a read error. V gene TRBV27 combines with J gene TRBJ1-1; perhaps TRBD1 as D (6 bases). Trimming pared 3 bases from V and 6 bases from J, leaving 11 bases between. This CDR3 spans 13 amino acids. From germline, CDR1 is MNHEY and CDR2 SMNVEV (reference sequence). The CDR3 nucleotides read TGTGCCAGCAGTTTCTCAGGGGAGGCTGAAGCTTTCCTT. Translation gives CASSFSGEAEAFL.

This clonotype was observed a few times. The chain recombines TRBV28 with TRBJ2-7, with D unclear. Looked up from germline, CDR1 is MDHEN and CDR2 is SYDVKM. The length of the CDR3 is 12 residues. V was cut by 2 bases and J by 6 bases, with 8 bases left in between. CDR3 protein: CASSLARIEQYF. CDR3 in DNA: TGTGCCAGCAGTTTAGCACGGATCGAGCAGTACTTC.

CDR3 in amino acids: CASSPVTSWDTQYF. CDR3 coding DNA: TGTGCCAGCAGCCCCGTCACTAGTTGGGATACGCAGTATTTT. The rearrangement links TRBV6-6 to TRBJ2-3, with a possible D match to TRBD2 (5 bases). The germline gives CDR1 MNHNY, CDR2 SVGAGI (reference sequence). The CDR3 length is 14 residues. V shed 6 bases and J shed 6 bases, with 16 bases lying between them.

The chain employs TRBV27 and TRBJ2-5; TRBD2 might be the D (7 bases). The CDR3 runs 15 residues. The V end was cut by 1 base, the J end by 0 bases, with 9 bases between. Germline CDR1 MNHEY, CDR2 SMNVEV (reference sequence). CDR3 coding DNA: TGTGCCAGCAGTTTATTCGGGGGGCACCAAGAGACCCAGTACTTC. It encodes CASSLFGGHQETQYF.

CDR3 residues: CASSFPNANYGYTF. The CDR3 bases are TGTGCCAGCAGCTTCCCCAACGCTAACTATGGCTACACCTTC. The rearrangement uses TRBV7-2 and TRBJ1-2, with D hard to call. This CDR3 comprises 14 residues. Between the trimmed V and J ends, which lost 3 bases and 0 bases, there was a span of 8 bases. CDR1 and CDR2 from the germline V gene are SGHTA and FQGNSA.

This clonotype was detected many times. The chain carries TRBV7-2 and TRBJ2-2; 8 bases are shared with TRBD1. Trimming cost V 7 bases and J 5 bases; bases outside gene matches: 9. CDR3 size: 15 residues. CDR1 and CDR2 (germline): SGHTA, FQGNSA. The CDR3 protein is CASTGTGGDTGELFF. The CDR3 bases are TGTGCCAGCACCGGAACAGGGGGTGATACCGGGGAGCTGTTTTTT. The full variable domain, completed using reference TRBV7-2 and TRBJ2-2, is GAGVSQSPSNKVTEKGKDVELRCDPISGHTALYWYRQSLGQGLEFLIYFQGNSAPDKSGLPSDRFSAERTGGSVSTLTIQRTQQEDSAVYLCASTGTGGDTGELFFGEGSRLTVL.

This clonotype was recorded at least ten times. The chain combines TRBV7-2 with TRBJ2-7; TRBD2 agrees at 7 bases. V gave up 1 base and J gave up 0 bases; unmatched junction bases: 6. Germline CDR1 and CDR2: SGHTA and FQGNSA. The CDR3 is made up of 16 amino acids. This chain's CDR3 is CASSLGSGGSSYEQYF. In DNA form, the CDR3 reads TGTGCCAGCAGCTTAGGGTCTGGCGGGAGCTCCTACGAGCAGTACTTC.

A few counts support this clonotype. CDR3 sequence: CASSRGGSGNTIYF. CDR3 sequence (DNA): TGTGCCAGCAGCCGTGGAGGAAGTGGAAACACCATATATTTT. V gene TRBV27 combines with J gene TRBJ1-3; D not resolved. Germline loops: CDR1 MNHEY, CDR2 SMNVEV (reference sequence). The CDR3 covers 14 residues. Trimming cost V 6 bases and J 3 bases, with 12 bases left between them.

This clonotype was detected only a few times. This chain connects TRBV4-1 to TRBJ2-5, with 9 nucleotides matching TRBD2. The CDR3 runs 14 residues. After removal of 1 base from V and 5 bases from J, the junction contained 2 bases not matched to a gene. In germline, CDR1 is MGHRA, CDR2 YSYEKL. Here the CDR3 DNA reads TGCGCCAGCAGCCAAGTAGCGGGAGTTGAGACCCAGTACTTC. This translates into CASSQVAGVETQYF.

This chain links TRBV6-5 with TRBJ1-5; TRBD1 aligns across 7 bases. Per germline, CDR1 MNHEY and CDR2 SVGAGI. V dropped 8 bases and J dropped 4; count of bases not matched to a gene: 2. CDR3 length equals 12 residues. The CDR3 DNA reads TGTGCCAGCCAGGGGGGGAATCAGCCCCAGCATTTT. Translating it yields CASQGGNQPQHF.

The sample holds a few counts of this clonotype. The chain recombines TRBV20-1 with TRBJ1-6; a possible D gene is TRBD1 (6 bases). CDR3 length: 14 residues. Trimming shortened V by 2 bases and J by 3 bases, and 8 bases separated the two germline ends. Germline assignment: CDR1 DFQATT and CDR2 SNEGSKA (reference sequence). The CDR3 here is CSARRDIYNSPLHF. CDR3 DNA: TGCAGTGCTAGACGGGACATCTATAATTCACCCCTCCACTTT.

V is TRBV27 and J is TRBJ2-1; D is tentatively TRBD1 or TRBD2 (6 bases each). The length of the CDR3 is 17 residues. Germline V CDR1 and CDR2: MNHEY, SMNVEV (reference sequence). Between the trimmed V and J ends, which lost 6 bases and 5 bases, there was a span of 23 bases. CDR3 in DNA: TGTGCCAGCAGCGTAAGGCGGGGCCGGTCAGGGGACAATGAGCAGTTCTTC. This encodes CASSVRRGRSGDNEQFF.

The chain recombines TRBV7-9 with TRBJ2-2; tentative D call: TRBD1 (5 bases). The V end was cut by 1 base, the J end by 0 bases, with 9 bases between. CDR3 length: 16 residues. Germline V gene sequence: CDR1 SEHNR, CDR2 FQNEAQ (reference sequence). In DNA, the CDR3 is TGTGCCAGCAGCTTAGGGACATTAACGAACACCGGGGAGCTGTTTTTT. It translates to CASSLGTLTNTGELFF.

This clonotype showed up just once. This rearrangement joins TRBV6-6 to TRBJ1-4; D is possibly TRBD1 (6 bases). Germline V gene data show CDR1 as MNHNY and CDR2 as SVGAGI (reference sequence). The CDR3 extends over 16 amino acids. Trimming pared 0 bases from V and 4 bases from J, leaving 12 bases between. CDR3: CASSYSGGGGNEKLFF. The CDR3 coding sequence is TGTGCCAGCAGTTACTCAGGGGGGGGAGGTAATGAAAAACTGTTTTTT.

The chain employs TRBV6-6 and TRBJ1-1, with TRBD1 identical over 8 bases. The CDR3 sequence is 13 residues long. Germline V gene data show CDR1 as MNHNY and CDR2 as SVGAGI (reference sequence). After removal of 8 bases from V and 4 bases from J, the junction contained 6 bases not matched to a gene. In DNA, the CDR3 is TGTGCCAGCTCGGGACAGGAGAGCACTGAAGCTTTCTTT. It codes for CASSGQESTEAFF.

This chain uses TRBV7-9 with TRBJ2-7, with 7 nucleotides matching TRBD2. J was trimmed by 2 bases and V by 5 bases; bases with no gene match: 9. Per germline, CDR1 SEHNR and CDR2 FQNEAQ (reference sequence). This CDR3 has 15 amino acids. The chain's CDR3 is CASSLSSGRTYEQYF. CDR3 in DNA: TGTGCCAGCAGCCTAAGTAGCGGGCGGACCTACGAGCAGTACTTC.

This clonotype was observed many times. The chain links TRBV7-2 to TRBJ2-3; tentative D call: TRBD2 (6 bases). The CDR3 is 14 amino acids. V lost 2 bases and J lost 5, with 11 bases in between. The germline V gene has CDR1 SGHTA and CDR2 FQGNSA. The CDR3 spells CASSLSMGGDTQYF. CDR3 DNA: TGTGCCAGCAGCTTATCCATGGGGGGAGATACGCAGTATTTT.

In DNA form, the CDR3 reads TGTGCCAGCGGCGGGACGAACAATGAGCAGTTCTTC. It translates to CASGGTNNEQFF. This chain uses TRBV7-8 with TRBJ2-1; possible D gene TRBD2, 6 bases. V gave up 8 bases and J gave up 5 bases, with 10 bases separating them. Germline CDR1 reads SGHVS; CDR2 reads FQNEAQ. The CDR3 contains 12 residues. Based on the CDR3 plus reference TRBV7-8 and TRBJ2-1, the full variable domain is GAGVSQSPRYKVAKRGQDVALRCDPISGHVSLFWYQQALGQGPEFLTYFQNEAQLDKSGLPSDRFFAERPEGSVSTLKIQRTQQEDSAVYLCASGGTNNEQFFGPGTRLTVL.

The CDR3 DNA reads as TGTGCCAGTAAGGCTAGCGGGAGCCCCTGGGGGCAGTTCTTC. This sequence encodes CASKASGSPWGQFF. The genes are TRBV19 and TRBJ2-1, with TRBD2 matching over 10 bases. CDR3 length equals 14 residues. Germline-derived CDR1 and CDR2 are LNHDA and SQIVND (reference sequence). J lost 12 bases, V lost 7 bases, and 12 bases had no gene match.

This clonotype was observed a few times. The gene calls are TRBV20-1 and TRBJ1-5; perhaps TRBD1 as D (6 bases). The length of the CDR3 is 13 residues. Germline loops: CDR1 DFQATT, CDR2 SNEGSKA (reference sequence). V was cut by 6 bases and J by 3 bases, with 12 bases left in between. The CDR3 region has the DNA TGCAGTGCCGGGGCAGGGGCCAATCAGCCCCAGCATTTT. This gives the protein CSAGAGANQPQHF.

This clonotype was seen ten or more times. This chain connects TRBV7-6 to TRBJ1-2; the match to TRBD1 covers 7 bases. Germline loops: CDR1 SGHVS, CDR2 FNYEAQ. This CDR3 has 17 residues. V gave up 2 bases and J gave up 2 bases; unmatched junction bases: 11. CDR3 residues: CASSLFGTVAANYGYTF. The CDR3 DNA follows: TGTGCCAGCAGCTTATTTGGGACAGTGGCAGCAAACTATGGCTACACCTTC. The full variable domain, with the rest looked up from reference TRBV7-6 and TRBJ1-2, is GAGVSQSPRYKVTKRGQDVALRCDPISGHVSLYWYRQALGQGPEFLTYFNYEAQQDKSGLPNDRFSAERPEGSISTLTIQRTEQRDSAMYRCASSLFGTVAANYGYTFGSGTRLTVV.

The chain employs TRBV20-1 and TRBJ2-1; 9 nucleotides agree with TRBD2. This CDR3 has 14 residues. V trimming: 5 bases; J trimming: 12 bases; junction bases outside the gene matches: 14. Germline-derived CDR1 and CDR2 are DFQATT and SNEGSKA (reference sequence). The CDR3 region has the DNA TGCAGTGCTCCCCCCGGCGGGAGGGCCGATGGGCAGTTCTTC. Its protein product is CSAPPGGRADGQFF.